This T cell receptor beta chain was observed in a study of T cells in Graves' hyperthyroidism and ophthalmopathy. Germline CDR1 and CDR2: SNHLY and FYNNEI. V was trimmed by 7 bases and J by 4 bases, leaving 8 bases between them. The CDR3 is made up of 11 amino acids. TCR beta CDR3 regions were amplified from RNA. The HTBI primer set was used in a first-round RT-PCR of the TCR CDR3. From the multiplex PCR reads, TCRdb called clonotypes with MiXCR, one entry per CDR3 protein. The sample includes about 350,000 distinct CDR3 sequences, roughly 18% of them seen just once. This clonotype has ten or more counts.

The clonotype originates from a woman between 40 and 55 years old with Graves' ophthalmopathy. The V gene is TRBV2, the J gene TRBJ2-7; D ambiguous. Input material: blood. The CDR3 sequence: CASMSGYEQYF. The CDR3 DNA reads as TGTGCCAGCATGTCTGGGTACGAGCAGTACTTC.